The clone carrying this T cell receptor beta chain was seen ten or more times. Germline values: CDR1 SGHRS, CDR2 YFSETQ. Losses at the gene ends were 5 bases for V and 2 bases for J; bases not matched to a gene: 2. The CDR3 runs 13 residues. This entry is derived from a study of patients and donors after allogeneic stem cell transplantation. TCRdb reprocessed the RT-PCR reads with MiXCR, giving one entry per CDR3 protein. The sample includes 50,000 to 60,000 distinct CDR3 sequences, roughly 14% of them seen just once. Sequenced input: blood, either unsorted or a sorted T cell fraction (not recorded which). This receptor was identified in a human donor who was either an allogeneic HSCT recipient or a stem cell or donor lymphocyte infusion donor (not recorded which). It is not recorded whose cells these are; they may come from a transplant donor. J is TRBJ2-3 and V is TRBV5-1, with 7 bases that match TRBD1. CDR3 amino acids: CASRGQYTDTQYF. CDR3 sequence (DNA): TGCGCCAGCAGGGGACAGTACACAGATACGCAGTATTTT.